The 13 T cell receptor beta chains in this list originate from one sample, sequenced in a study of regulatory T cells in long-lasting Graves disease. For TCR beta, libraries came from iRepertoire HTBI primers and Arm-PCR of CDR3 regions. TCRdb itself ran the multiplex PCR reads through MiXCR, one entry per CDR3 protein. This sample has about 430,000 distinct CDR3 sequences, with about 15% found just once. The time point was: newly diagnosed GD, antithyroid drugs for less than 3 months. From PBMCs, RNA was extracted and then used to make the TCR library. These data also formed part of another study, on T cells in Graves' hyperthyroidism and ophthalmopathy.

This sample comprised peripheral blood mononuclear cells (PBMCs), obtained at new diagnosis, from a patient treated with antithyroid drugs. Receptors were obtained from a woman in her thirties or forties with Graves disease.

The rearrangement uses TRBV13 and TRBJ1-1; TRBD1 aligns across 11 bases. The CDR3 loop spans 17 amino acids. Germline V CDR1 and CDR2: PRHDT, FYEKMQ (reference sequence). The J segment lost 1 base and the V segment lost 1 base, leaving 5 bases of the junction unmatched. The DNA for the CDR3 is TGTGCCAGCAGCTTAGAGGTAGGACAGGGGGCGAACACTGAAGCTTTCTTT. This encodes CASSLEVGQGANTEAFF.

This clonotype has at least ten counts. The V gene is TRBV18, the J gene TRBJ1-1, with TRBD1 matching over 7 bases. V lost 2 bases to trimming and J lost 11 bases; unmatched junction nucleotides: 8. Germline loops: CDR1 KGHSH, CDR2 LQKENI. The CDR3 contains 13 residues. The CDR3 nucleotides read TGTGCCAGCTCACCAACGACAGGGACTTTCGCTTTCTTT. This sequence encodes CASSPTTGTFAFF.

This clonotype was picked up many times. V is TRBV18 and J is TRBJ2-1, with D possibly TRBD2 on 6 matching bases. In germline, CDR1 is KGHSH, CDR2 LQKENI. CDR3 length: 15 amino acids. V lost 2 bases and J lost 5, with 13 bases in between. The CDR3 sequence: CASSPRSGSNNEQFF. CDR3 sequence (DNA): TGTGCCAGCTCACCAAGGAGCGGGTCTAACAATGAGCAGTTCTTC.

This chain connects TRBV5-4 to TRBJ1-4; D not certain. V shed 1 base and J shed 6 bases, with 7 bases lying between them. CDR3 length equals 13 residues. Germline-derived CDR1 and CDR2 are SGHNT and YYREEE (reference sequence). CDR3 bases: TGTGCCAGCAGCTTGTCCGGGTATGAAAAACTGTTTTTT. This sequence encodes CASSLSGYEKLFF.

The J gene is TRBJ2-6, the V gene TRBV6-5, with D maybe TRBD2 (7 bases). Trimming took 2 bases from V and 0 from J, leaving 14 bases between them. CDR3 length: 18 amino acids. The V gene's germline CDR1 is MNHEY and CDR2 SVGAGI. The CDR3 spells CASSYRGGDRSGANVLTF. CDR3 bases: TGTGCCAGCAGTTACAGAGGGGGGGATCGCTCTGGGGCCAACGTCCTGACTTTC.

This clonotype has a handful of counts. This chain connects TRBV7-2 to TRBJ1-5, with D uncertain. Germline-derived CDR1 and CDR2 are SGHTA and FQGNSA. V shed 5 bases and J shed 9 bases, with 20 bases lying between them. This CDR3 is built from 15 residues. CDR3: CASSQARAPSTPQHF. CDR3 sequence (DNA): TGTGCCAGCAGCCAGGCGCGTGCGCCATCAACGCCCCAGCATTTT.

This clonotype was found a few times. The chain carries TRBV18 and TRBJ1-4; D gene uncertain. Trimming cost V 2 bases and J 0 bases, with 13 bases left between them. The CDR3 is 17 amino acids. Germline V gene data show CDR1 as KGHSH and CDR2 as LQKENI. The CDR3 bases are TGTGCCAGCTCACCAACTTTGGATAGCGCAACTAATGAAAAACTGTTTTTT. It yields the protein CASSPTLDSATNEKLFF.

This clonotype appeared a few times. V is TRBV6-4 and J is TRBJ1-2; no definite D call. Between the trimmed V and J ends, which lost 4 bases and 4 bases, there was a span of 10 bases. Germline assignment: CDR1 MRHNA and CDR2 SNTAGT. The CDR3 runs to 13 residues. The CDR3 sequence is CASSVSGPYGYTF. The CDR3 DNA sequence: TGTGCCAGCAGTGTGTCAGGCCCCTATGGCTACACCTTC.

This clonotype was seen more than once but under ten times. The chain joins TRBV6-2 or TRBV6-3 to TRBJ2-3; 8 bases agree with TRBD2. The CDR3 runs to 16 residues. The J segment lost 5 bases and the V segment lost 5 bases, leaving 12 bases of the junction unmatched. CDR1 and CDR2 (germline): MNHEY, SVGEGT. CDR3: CASSALAGLVVDTQYF. The CDR3 DNA sequence: TGTGCCAGCAGTGCGTTAGCGGGGTTGGTCGTAGATACGCAGTATTTT.

V and J are TRBV7-3 and TRBJ1-1, with D perhaps TRBD1 (6 bases). Germline assignment: CDR1 SGHTA and CDR2 FQGTGA. The CDR3 contains 15 residues. V was shortened by 0 bases and J by 1 base, with 9 bases between the two germline ends. The CDR3 region has the DNA TGTGCCAGCAGCTTAACCCCAGGGGAGAACACTGAAGCTTTCTTT. Protein: CASSLTPGENTEAFF.

This clonotype was seen many times. V and J are TRBV12-3 or TRBV12-4 and TRBJ1-3; no firm D call. The CDR3 spans 15 residues. Trimming took off 5 bases at V and 0 bases at J, with 11 bases between the two ends. The CDR3 sequence: CASSAQVLSGNTIYF. For the CDR3, the DNA is TGTGCCAGCAGTGCTCAGGTCCTCTCTGGAAACACCATATATTTT.

The table lists this clonotype with many counts. This chain links TRBV12-3 or TRBV12-4 with TRBJ2-7, with D possibly TRBD1 on 6 matching bases. Trimming left V 1 base short and J 4 bases short, with 14 bases between. The CDR3 extends over 15 amino acids. The CDR3 sequence: CASSLGGPILYEQYF. CDR3 DNA sequence: TGTGCCAGCAGTTTAGGGGGGCCTATACTATACGAGCAGTACTTC.

This clonotype was detected ten times or more. The J gene is TRBJ2-5, the V gene TRBV28; D may be TRBD1 or TRBD2 (5 bases each). V lost 7 bases, J lost 1 base, and 7 bases lay in between. This CDR3 region has 12 residues. The germline gives CDR1 MDHEN, CDR2 SYDVKM. The CDR3 loop is CASTGPQETQYF. CDR3 bases: TGTGCCAGCACGGGACCCCAAGAGACCCAGTACTTC.